What follows are 29 T cell receptor beta chains derived from one specimen sequenced in a study of blood T cell repertoires in COVID-19. Using immunoSEQ multiplex PCR, the repertoire was profiled, and TCRdb retains in-frame clones only, with some absent. The table includes around 50,000 clones, roughly 82% detected once. Source material: peripheral blood. Receptor source: a woman aged 60-75 years with acute or convalescent COVID-19.

This rearrangement joins TRBV9 to TRBJ2-7; D gene ambiguous. Germline V gives CDR1 SGDLS, CDR2 YYNGEE. V lost 4 bases, J lost 1 base, and 12 bases lay in between. There are 14 residues in the CDR3. CDR3 residues: CASSLDTWSYEQYF. The CDR3 nucleotides read TGTGCCAGCAGCCTCGACACGTGGTCCTACGAGCAGTACTTC.

J is TRBJ2-7 and V is TRBV14; 9 bases fit TRBD1. V dropped 1 base and J dropped 5; count of bases not matched to a gene: 12. The germline V gene has CDR1 SGHDN and CDR2 FVKESK. This CDR3 region has 17 residues. CDR3 sequence (DNA): TGTGCCAGCAGCCAAGTCGGGTACCCGGGACAGGGCGACGAGCAGTACTTC. Translated, it gives CASSQVGYPGQGDEQYF.

This clone was seen only once. V gene TRBV4-2 combines with J gene TRBJ1-5; a possible D gene is TRBD1 (5 bases). Looked up from germline, CDR1 is LGHNA and CDR2 is YNFKEQ. The CDR3 has 16 residues. V lost 2 bases and J 0 bases, leaving 11 bases between the germline ends. CDR3 bases: TGTGCCAGCAGCCAAAGTGACAGAGTTAGCAATCAGCCCCAGCATTTT. Translating gives CASSQSDRVSNQPQHF.

V and J are TRBV28 and TRBJ1-2; D call uncertain. This CDR3 has 16 residues. Germline assignment: CDR1 MDHEN and CDR2 SYDVKM. Trimming took off 1 base at V and 4 bases at J, with 16 bases between the two ends. The CDR3 sequence: CASSLYSQARTYGYTF. For the CDR3, the DNA is TGTGCCAGCAGTTTATATTCTCAGGCCAGAACCTATGGCTACACCTTC.

The chain couples TRBV5-6 to TRBJ1-2; a weak D match, TRBD1 (5 bases). From germline, CDR1 is SGHDT and CDR2 YYEEEE. V was pared by 3 bases and J by 2 bases, with 14 bases between. The CDR3 extends over 15 amino acids. Here the CDR3 DNA reads TGTGCCAGCAGCTACCGGACATCTAACAACTATGGCTACACCTTC. As protein: CASSYRTSNNYGYTF.

The CDR3 bases are TGTGCCAGCAGCTCCTGGGACAGGGCGACCGAGCAGTACTTC. Its protein product is CASSSWDRATEQYF. The rearrangement links TRBV7-9 to TRBJ2-7, with 9 bases lining up with TRBD1. The CDR3 contains 14 residues. The germline CDR1 and CDR2 sequences are SEHNR and FQNEAQ (reference sequence). Losses at the gene ends were 4 bases for V and 6 bases for J; bases not matched to a gene: 7.

The chain has TRBV19 and TRBJ1-1, with D perhaps matching TRBD1 (6 bases). Trimming took 7 bases from V and 1 from J, leaving 16 bases between them. In germline, CDR1 is LNHDA, CDR2 SQIVND (reference sequence). The length of the CDR3 is 15 residues. The CDR3 reads CASIESTGWNTEAFF. The DNA of the CDR3 is TGTGCCAGTATCGAATCGACAGGCTGGAACACTGAAGCTTTCTTT.

The chain joins TRBV6-6 to TRBJ2-7; maybe TRBD1 (5 bases). Trimming pared 2 bases from V and 0 bases from J, leaving 14 bases between. The CDR3 covers 16 residues. Germline V lookup: CDR1 MNHNY, CDR2 SVGAGI (reference sequence). The CDR3 reads CASSYDHAGLSYEQYF. The DNA for the CDR3 is TGTGCCAGCAGTTACGATCATGCAGGGCTCTCCTACGAGCAGTACTTC.

The CDR3 DNA sequence: TGTGCCAGCAGTGATGACTCCACAGATACGCAGTATTTT. This sequence encodes CASSDDSTDTQYF. V usage is TRBV2 and J usage is TRBJ2-3; D remains ambiguous. Trimming removed 3 bases at V and 2 bases at J, with 6 bases between. There are 13 residues in the CDR3. Germline loops: CDR1 SNHLY, CDR2 FYNNEI.

The chain employs TRBV28 and TRBJ2-2, with TRBD1 identical over 9 bases. V lost 5 bases to trimming and J lost 7 bases; unmatched junction nucleotides: 8. The CDR3 runs to 15 residues. In germline, CDR1 is MDHEN, CDR2 SYDVKM. The CDR3, as DNA: TGTGCCAGCAGTCGCGGCGGGACAGGGAGCGGGGAGCTGTTTTTT. It specifies CASSRGGTGSGELFF.

This rearrangement joins TRBV12-5 to TRBJ1-1; D remains unclear. V was clipped by 4 bases and J by 6 bases, with 15 bases between them. The V gene's germline CDR1 is LGHNT and CDR2 FRNRAP. The length of the CDR3 is 14 residues. CDR3 bases: TGTGCTAGTGGTTCCTCGAACAACGGGGCTGAAGCTTTCTTT. It yields the protein CASGSSNNGAEAFF.

The V call is TRBV25-1, the J call TRBJ1-1, with TRBD1 identical over 9 bases. Germline values: CDR1 MGHDK, CDR2 SYGVNS. This CDR3 comprises 14 residues. The V segment lost 6 bases and the J segment 4 bases; nucleotides outside the gene matches: 6. CDR3 coding DNA: TGTGCCAGCAGGGGACAGGGCAGTACCACTGAAGCTTTCTTT. Translating gives CASRGQGSTTEAFF.

This rearrangement joins TRBV2 to TRBJ1-2; 9 bases agree with TRBD1. V was pared by 7 bases and J by 4 bases, with 7 bases of the junction left unmatched. The CDR3 sequence is 14 residues long. From germline, CDR1 is SNHLY and CDR2 FYNNEI. The CDR3, as DNA: TGTGCCAGCAACATGGACAGGGGATCCTATGGCTACACCTTC. As protein: CASNMDRGSYGYTF.

This clone was seen just once. The chain combines TRBV7-9 with TRBJ1-1, with D possibly matching TRBD1 (6 bases). The germline gives CDR1 SEHNR, CDR2 FQNEAQ (reference sequence). V lost 2 bases, J lost 0 bases, and 7 bases lay in between. The CDR3 contains 14 residues. The CDR3 region is CASSLTGLNTEAFF. CDR3 DNA: TGTGCCAGCAGCTTAACAGGGCTGAACACTGAAGCTTTCTTT.

The chain joins TRBV7-8 to TRBJ2-7; maybe TRBD2 (6 bases). Trimming left V 2 bases short and J 0 bases short, with 11 bases between. CDR3 length: 15 amino acids. The V gene's germline CDR1 is SGHVS and CDR2 FQNEAQ. The CDR3 reads CASSLLEGSSYEQYF. The CDR3 coding sequence is TGTGCCAGCAGCTTATTGGAGGGGAGCTCCTACGAGCAGTACTTC.

This rearrangement joins TRBV24-1 to TRBJ1-2, with 9 bases fitting TRBD1. V shed 3 bases and J 4 bases; nucleotides not matched to a gene: 5. The germline V gene has CDR1 KGHDR and CDR2 SFDVKD. CDR3 length: 15 residues. CDR3 protein: CATSDPGTGTYGYTF. The DNA of the CDR3 is TGTGCCACCAGTGATCCTGGGACAGGGACCTATGGCTACACCTTC.

This rearrangement joins TRBV28 to TRBJ1-6; 8 nucleotides agree with TRBD1. The trim removed 8 bases at V and 2 bases at J, leaving 5 bases unmatched. The CDR3 runs 15 residues. The germline V gene encodes CDR1 MDHEN and CDR2 SYDVKM. CDR3 residues: CASLRGQAYNSPLHF. CDR3 in DNA: TGTGCCAGCCTCCGGGGACAGGCCTATAATTCACCCCTCCACTTT.

The chain carries TRBV6-6 and TRBJ2-1; 8 bases map to TRBD2. With 5 bases clipped from V and 9 bases from J, the junction kept 12 bases outside the gene matches. This CDR3 region has 15 residues. Germline CDR1 reads MNHNY; CDR2 reads SVGAGI (reference sequence). In DNA form, the CDR3 reads TGTGCCAGCAGTCCTATTAGAGACGGGGGGGTTGAGCAGTTCTTC. This sequence encodes CASSPIRDGGVEQFF.

This chain uses TRBV4-1 with TRBJ1-2, with TRBD1 matching 7 bases. The CDR3 loop spans 16 amino acids. CDR1 is MGHRA and CDR2 is YSYEKL in the germline V gene. J lost 2 bases, V lost 0 bases, and 6 bases had no gene match. The CDR3 reads CASSQEVTGPNYGYTF. CDR3 coding DNA: TGCGCCAGCAGCCAAGAAGTGACAGGGCCAAACTATGGCTACACCTTC.

The chain uses TRBV28 and TRBJ1-4, with TRBD1 as a possible D gene (6 bases). Trimming cost V 6 bases and J 5 bases, with 13 bases left between them. Germline V gene lookup returns CDR1 MDHEN and CDR2 SYDVKM. This CDR3 comprises 14 residues. The CDR3 DNA reads as TGTGCCAGCAGCCCCCGGGGGGGCAATGAAAAACTGTTTTTT. Amino acid sequence: CASSPRGGNEKLFF.

A few counts support this clone. V is TRBV7-9 and J is TRBJ2-7; possible D gene TRBD2, 5 bases. The CDR3 runs to 13 residues. Per germline, CDR1 SEHNR and CDR2 FQNEAQ (reference sequence). The V end lost 6 bases, the J end lost 6 bases, and 15 bases lay between the germline ends. CDR3 DNA: TGTGCCAGCAGACTAGTCAGCGTTTTCGAGCAGTACTTC. It codes for CASRLVSVFEQYF. The full variable domain, completed using reference TRBV7-9 and TRBJ2-7, is DTGVSQNPRHKITKRGQNVTFRCDPISEHNRLYWYRQTLGQGPEFLTYFQNEAQLEKSRLLSDRFSAERPKGSFSTLEIQRTEQGDSAMYLCASRLVSVFEQYFGPGTRLTVT.

This clone was seen more than once but under ten times. The chain joins TRBV6-5 to TRBJ1-1; no reliable D call. In germline, CDR1 is MNHEY, CDR2 SVGAGI. The CDR3 extends over 15 amino acids. Trimming removed 1 base at V and 7 bases at J, with 16 bases between. CDR3 loop: CASSYLPPEALEAFF. Here the CDR3 DNA reads TGTGCCAGCAGTTACTTGCCCCCTGAAGCCCTTGAAGCTTTCTTT.

The genes are TRBV6-6 and TRBJ2-2, with TRBD1 matching over 7 bases. This CDR3 has 15 residues. Germline loops: CDR1 MNHNY, CDR2 SVGAGI (reference sequence). V shed 3 bases and J 4 bases; nucleotides not matched to a gene: 5. CDR3 sequence: CASSYTGQTTGELFF. The CDR3 nucleotides are TGTGCCAGCAGTTATACGGGACAGACCACCGGGGAGCTGTTTTTT.

The J gene is TRBJ1-6, the V gene TRBV7-9; no clear D gene. Trimming shortened V by 1 base and J by 9 bases, and 7 bases separated the two germline ends. CDR1 is SEHNR, CDR2 FQNEAQ, per germline (reference sequence). CDR3 size: 13 residues. CDR3 protein: CASSLERVSPLHF. CDR3 in DNA: TGTGCCAGCAGCTTAGAGAGGGTTTCACCCCTCCACTTT.

This clone was seen more than once but under ten times. The V and J genes are TRBV2 and TRBJ2-7; 9 bases align to TRBD1. Germline trimming cut 4 bases from V and 6 bases from J; bases unmatched to any gene: 10. Germline assignment: CDR1 SNHLY and CDR2 FYNNEI. This CDR3 contains 15 residues. CDR3 sequence (DNA): TGTGCCAGCAGTGTCGAGGACAGGGGTTTGGGCGAGCAGTACTTC. Translating gives CASSVEDRGLGEQYF.

This chain connects TRBV11-2 to TRBJ1-2; D uncertain. The CDR3 consists of 15 residues. Germline lookup yields CDR1 SGHAT and CDR2 FQNNGV. Trimming left V 0 bases short and J 8 bases short, with 16 bases between. As DNA, the CDR3 is TGTGCCAGCAGCTTAGATCTGATGGGGAGAAGGGGCTACACCTTC. Amino acids: CASSLDLMGRRGYTF.

This chain connects TRBV5-3 to TRBJ1-2; D might be TRBD1 (5 bases). TRBV5-3 is given ORF status, its function remaining uncertain. Trimming pared 10 bases from V and 4 bases from J, leaving 14 bases between. This CDR3 region has 12 residues. This CDR3 is CAGAVGCYGYTF. The DNA of the CDR3 is TGTGCCGGGGCGGTGGGGTGCTATGGCTACACCTTC.

The sample holds a few counts of this clone. The chain joins TRBV2 to TRBJ1-4; D is unresolved. The germline V gene has CDR1 SNHLY and CDR2 FYNNEI. The CDR3 has 11 amino acids. V lost 3 bases to trimming and J lost 8 bases, with 4 bases between them. CDR3 DNA sequence: TGTGCCAGCAGTGATGGCGAAAAACTGTTTTTT. Encoded protein: CASSDGEKLFF.

V usage is TRBV3-1 (or the pseudogene TRBV3-2) and J usage is TRBJ2-1; D is undetermined. This CDR3 comprises 12 residues. The germline V gene encodes CDR1 LGHDT and CDR2 YNNKEL (reference sequence). V shed 5 bases and J shed 8 bases, with 10 bases lying between them. This chain's CDR3 is CASSFNLDEQFF. CDR3 DNA sequence: TGTGCCAGCAGCTTCAATTTAGATGAGCAGTTCTTC.